This is a list of T cell receptor beta chains from one sample in a study of T cell responses to AZD1222 COVID-19 vaccine. Profiled with immunoSEQ multiplex PCR; TCRdb holds only in-frame clones, not every one. Of roughly 120,000 clones in the sample, about 86% were seen once. The sequences come from peripheral blood, collected 28 days after the second AZD1222 dose. These receptors all stem from an adult who received the AZD1222 COVID-19 vaccine. The CDR3 runs from the conserved cysteine through the conserved F or W. The D gene is left open where the match is weak. Where a row states a size, it is once, few, many or the class of an expanded clone; other rows omit it.

v_call	clone_size	j_call	d_call	cdr3_aa	cdr3_nt
TRBV2	NA	TRBJ2-4	NA	CASSEGGNGPQNIQYF	TGTGCCAGCAGTGAAGGGGGGAACGGGCCCCAAAACATTCAGTACTTC
TRBV24-1	medium-sized	TRBJ2-1	TRBD2	CATSDPGLAGGNEQFF	TGTGCCACCAGTGACCCGGGGCTAGCGGGGGGGAATGAGCAGTTCTTC
TRBV6-5	NA	TRBJ1-1	TRBD1	CASSYRGQVFTEAFF	TGTGCCAGCAGTTACAGGGGGCAGGTGTTCACTGAAGCTTTCTTT
TRBV24-1	NA	TRBJ1-2	TRBD1	CATTGTGFWYGYTF	TGTGCCACCACCGGGACAGGGTTTTGGTATGGCTACACCTTC
TRBV14	NA	TRBJ2-7	NA	CASSYSSLPTYEQYF	TGTGCCAGCAGCTATTCGTCGCTACCAACCTACGAGCAGTACTTC
TRBV19	NA	TRBJ1-3	TRBD1	CASRTSARQGLRGNTIYF	TGTGCCAGCAGAACAAGCGCCAGACAGGGGCTACGTGGAAACACCATATATTTT
TRBV6-2/TRBV6-3	NA	TRBJ2-1	NA	CASSYAWERRNEQFF	TGTGCCAGCAGTTATGCGTGGGAGCGGCGGAATGAGCAGTTCTTC
TRBV29-1	NA	TRBJ2-1	TRBD2	CSGGGLAGDSEQFF	TGCAGCGGGGGGGGACTAGCGGGAGACAGTGAGCAGTTCTTC
TRBV5-1	NA	TRBJ2-4	NA	CASSRPHNDETNIQYF	TGCGCCAGCAGCAGACCGCACAACGATGAGACAAACATTCAGTACTTC
TRBV5-5	NA	TRBJ1-1	NA	CASISEGDTEAFF	TGTGCCAGCATCTCGGAGGGCGACACTGAAGCTTTCTTT
TRBV14	NA	TRBJ1-2	NA	CASSQGAFYGYTF	TGTGCCAGCAGCCAAGGGGCCTTCTATGGCTACACCTTC
TRBV11-2	NA	TRBJ2-1	TRBD2	CASSLLRGVGLSSYNEQFF	TGTGCCAGCAGCTTATTACGGGGGGTCGGGCTTAGCTCCTACAATGAGCAGTTCTTC
TRBV12-2	NA	TRBJ2-5	NA	CASRLNRQGERWTQYF	TGTGCAAGTCGCCTCAACCGCCAGGGCGAGAGGTGGACCCAGTACTTC
TRBV6-2/TRBV6-3	NA	TRBJ2-5	TRBD1	CASSSRGPQETQYF	TGTGCCAGCAGCTCTAGGGGGCCCCAAGAGACCCAGTACTTC
TRBV18	NA	TRBJ1-2	TRBD1	CASSPFVQDRGGYTF	TGTGCCAGCTCACCATTCGTCCAAGACAGGGGTGGCTACACCTTC
TRBV9	NA	TRBJ2-5	NA	CASSVDWRGETQYF	TGTGCCAGCAGCGTAGATTGGCGGGGAGAGACCCAGTACTTC
TRBV9	once	TRBJ1-2	NA	CASSVAPVGREDGYTF	TGTGCCAGCAGCGTAGCTCCGGTCGGCAGGGAGGATGGCTACACCTTC
TRBV9	few	TRBJ2-7	NA	CASSVHMGTYEQYF	TGTGCCAGCAGCGTTCACATGGGTACCTACGAGCAGTACTTC